This T cell receptor (beta chain) was sequenced in a study of cytomegalovirus exposure and HLA in healthy donors. Study-level findings and limits: The study listed 164 cytomegalovirus-associated TCR beta chains. Rarity marked most TCR sequences, yet some public TCRs occurred in many donors. Later examination showed HLA-associated TCR beta chains had greater clonal expansion than equally common others.

Concerning this clone itself: No antigen is known for it.

The CDR3 loop spans 17 amino acids. The germline CDR1 and CDR2 sequences are MGHRA and YSYEKL. The V and J ends lost 5 bases and 6 bases, in that order; junction bases with no gene match: 11. This cohort consisted of healthy bone marrow donors. Researchers ran the PCR with 60 Vbeta and 13 Jbeta primers. TCRdb's table, derived via immunoSEQ multiplex PCR, lists solely in-frame clones and lacks some. The repertoire has 150,000 to 200,000 clones, over 70% of them found once; the top ten carry 2.5% to 3.5%. The sequenced sample consisted of PBMCs. This chain uses TRBV4-1 with TRBJ2-1; 12 nucleotides match TRBD2. The TCR sequence derives from a female donor in good health and CMV-seronegative. The CDR3 coding sequence is TGCGCCAGCAGCAGTATTCCGCTAGCGGGGGGGCCCAATGAGCAGTTCTTC. This sequence encodes CASSSIPLAGGPNEQFF.